The rows below give T cell receptor beta chains drawn from one sample of a study of cytomegalovirus exposure and HLA in healthy donors. The protocol was immunoSEQ multiplex PCR, while the TCRdb copy is restricted to in-frame clones and leaves out a portion. The sample carries about 120,000 clones, around 74% recorded once. Sequencing used PBMCs. The receptor source for this set is a man aged 55 to 70 in good health and CMV-seropositive. The CDR3 runs from the conserved cysteine through the conserved F or W. Each record gives: D gene, clone size, V gene, J gene, CDR3 protein, CDR3 DNA. A D gene is named only where the DNA matches it firmly. The listing skips clone size in some rows; elsewhere it reads once, few, many or a size class.

D: TRBD2; size: .; V: TRBV28; J: TRBJ2-4; CDR3: CASSLMGGLNIQYF; DNA: TGTGCCAGCAGTCTTATGGGGGGGTTAAACATTCAGTACTTC
D: TRBD2; size: .; V: TRBV25-1; J: TRBJ2-5; CDR3: CASSESSGREAETQYF; DNA: TGTGCCAGCAGTGAATCAAGCGGGAGGGAGGCGGAGACCCAGTACTTC
D: .; size: .; V: TRBV7-2; J: TRBJ1-1; CDR3: CASSLMSAGTEAFF; DNA: TGTGCCAGCAGCTTGATGTCGGCGGGGACTGAAGCTTTCTTT
D: TRBD2; size: .; V: TRBV2; J: TRBJ2-3; CDR3: CASSRLAGGFTDTQYF; DNA: TGTGCCAGCAGTAGACTAGCGGGAGGGTTCACAGATACGCAGTATTTT
D: .; size: .; V: TRBV5-1; J: TRBJ2-2; CDR3: CASNTDRIGTGELFF; DNA: TGCGCCAGCAACACCGACAGGATCGGCACCGGGGAGCTGTTTTTT
D: TRBD1; size: once; V: TRBV27; J: TRBJ1-1; CDR3: CARLRDRGSKEAFF; DNA: TGTGCCAGACTCCGGGACAGGGGAAGCAAGGAAGCTTTCTTT
D: TRBD1; size: .; V: TRBV11-3; J: TRBJ2-7; CDR3: CASSMTGYEQYF; DNA: TGTGCCAGCAGCATGACAGGGTACGAGCAGTACTTC
D: .; size: .; V: TRBV7-9; J: TRBJ2-2; CDR3: CASSSQAEGNTGELFF; DNA: TGTGCCAGCAGCTCTCAGGCTGAGGGGAACACCGGGGAGCTGTTTTTT
D: TRBD2; size: .; V: TRBV2; J: TRBJ2-5; CDR3: CASSELGGLETQYF; DNA: TGTGCCAGCAGTGAATTGGGGGGGTTGGAGACCCAGTACTTC
D: .; size: .; V: TRBV11-2; J: TRBJ1-3; CDR3: CASSPTVTSGNTIYF; DNA: TGTGCCAGCAGCCCGACAGTTACATCTGGAAACACCATATATTTT
D: .; size: once; V: TRBV2; J: TRBJ2-5; CDR3: CASSYLGQGGQETQYF; DNA: TGTGCCAGCAGTTACCTGGGGCAGGGAGGCCAAGAGACCCAGTACTTC
D: TRBD1; size: few; V: TRBV10-3; J: TRBJ2-7; CDR3: CAISAGQGAVDEQYF; DNA: TGTGCCATCAGCGCCGGACAGGGGGCGGTAGACGAGCAGTACTTC
D: .; size: .; V: TRBV19; J: TRBJ1-3; CDR3: CASSIAYGDSGNTIYF; DNA: TGTGCCAGTAGTATAGCCTACGGAGACTCTGGAAACACCATATATTTT
D: .; size: .; V: TRBV6-1; J: TRBJ1-5; CDR3: CASSEAQGTRQPQHF; DNA: TGTGCCAGCAGTGAAGCGCAGGGGACGAGGCAGCCCCAGCATTTT
D: .; size: .; V: TRBV19; J: TRBJ2-2; CDR3: CACLGRLNTGELFF; DNA: TGTGCCTGCCTGGGGCGGTTGAACACCGGGGAGCTGTTTTTT
D: .; size: .; V: TRBV15; J: TRBJ2-7; CDR3: CATSRPLRFYEQYF; DNA: TGTGCCACCAGCAGGCCCCTAAGATTCTACGAGCAGTACTTC
D: TRBD1; size: .; V: TRBV5-1; J: TRBJ1-1; CDR3: CASSLDRGSTEAFF; DNA: TGCGCCAGCAGCTTGGACAGGGGGTCCACTGAAGCTTTCTTT
D: TRBD1; size: .; V: TRBV30; J: TRBJ1-6; CDR3: CAWSGQGNSPLHF; DNA: TGTGCCTGGAGTGGACAGGGCAATTCACCCCTCCACTTT
D: .; size: .; V: TRBV29-1; J: TRBJ2-7; CDR3: CSVDKGGSYEQYF; DNA: TGCAGCGTTGATAAAGGGGGCTCCTACGAGCAGTACTTC
D: TRBD2; size: .; V: TRBV2; J: TRBJ2-3; CDR3: CASRTSGVDTQYF; DNA: TGTGCCAGCAGGACTAGCGGCGTGGATACGCAGTATTTT
D: TRBD2; size: .; V: TRBV5-1; J: TRBJ2-7; CDR3: CASGQGLAGTYEQYF; DNA: TGCGCCAGCGGTCAGGGACTAGCGGGAACCTACGAGCAGTACTTC
D: .; size: .; V: TRBV5-1; J: TRBJ2-7; CDR3: CASSRGGYSYEQYF; DNA: TGCGCCAGCAGCCGTGGCGGCTACTCCTACGAGCAGTACTTC
D: .; size: .; V: TRBV7-3; J: TRBJ2-1; CDR3: CASSPRTNYNEQFF; DNA: TGTGCCAGCAGCCCACGGACTAACTACAATGAGCAGTTCTTC
D: .; size: .; V: TRBV5-6; J: TRBJ2-4; CDR3: CASSLAPGVWGKAKNIQYF; DNA: TGTGCCAGCAGCTTGGCGCCAGGGGTGTGGGGTAAGGCCAAAAACATTCAGTACTTC
D: .; size: .; V: TRBV4-1; J: TRBJ1-2; CDR3: CASSTRGGTRAGSHGYTF; DNA: TGCGCCAGCAGCACCAGAGGGGGTACCAGGGCAGGGAGCCATGGCTACACCTTC
D: TRBD1; size: .; V: TRBV10-3; J: TRBJ1-2; CDR3: CAISETGAYGYTF; DNA: TGTGCCATCAGCGAAACAGGGGCCTATGGCTACACCTTC
D: TRBD1; size: .; V: TRBV18; J: TRBJ1-5; CDR3: CASSLGQADQPQHF; DNA: TGTGCCAGCTCACTCGGACAGGCTGATCAGCCCCAGCATTTT
D: TRBD2; size: .; V: TRBV11-2; J: TRBJ2-5; CDR3: CASTPRASGETQYF; DNA: TGTGCCAGCACCCCTCGGGCTAGCGGGGAGACCCAGTACTTC
D: .; size: .; V: TRBV19; J: TRBJ1-1; CDR3: CASSIDSPTEAFF; DNA: TGTGCCAGTAGTATTGACAGCCCCACTGAAGCTTTCTTT
D: .; size: .; V: TRBV11-2; J: TRBJ2-7; CDR3: CASSLGLFRSYEQYF; DNA: TGTGCCAGCAGCTTGGGCCTGTTCCGATCCTACGAGCAGTACTTC
D: TRBD1; size: few; V: TRBV6-1; J: TRBJ1-2; CDR3: CASRFISTGGYGYTF; DNA: TGTGCCAGCAGATTTATTTCTACAGGGGGTTATGGCTACACCTTC
D: .; size: few; V: TRBV2; J: TRBJ1-1; CDR3: CASRFTGEAFF; DNA: TGTGCCAGCAGATTTACAGGTGAAGCTTTCTTT
D: .; size: .; V: TRBV6-6; J: TRBJ1-5; CDR3: CASSSDRPNQPQHF; DNA: TGTGCCAGCAGTTCGGACAGACCCAATCAGCCCCAGCATTTT
D: TRBD2; size: .; V: TRBV6-1; J: TRBJ2-1; CDR3: CASSTSGGAYNEQFF; DNA: TGTGCCAGCAGTACTAGCGGGGGGGCCTACAATGAGCAGTTCTTC
D: TRBD1; size: .; V: TRBV27; J: TRBJ1-6; CDR3: CASSPQGASYNSPLHF; DNA: TGTGCCAGCAGTCCTCAGGGGGCTTCCTATAATTCACCCCTCCACTTT